This T cell receptor (beta chain) was profiled in a study of human T cells and chemical hapten exposure. The time point: pre-sensitization, week 0. Regarding treatment: therapeutic diphenylcyclopropenone sensitization with weekly scalp DPC. TCRdb redid the calling of the RACE reads with MiXCR, one entry per CDR3 protein. The repertoire includes some 400,000 distinct CDR3 sequences, 5.1% of them detected once, and just over 2.5% sits in the top ten. The CDR3 has 15 amino acids. Trimming cost V 2 bases and J 4 bases, with 11 bases left between them. Germline V CDR1 and CDR2: MNHNS, SASEGT. Many counts were recorded for this clonotype.

The sequenced sample was whole blood, obtained in connection with sensitization to the hapten diphenylcyclopropenone (DPC). The clonotype comes from a woman in her forties or fifties with alopecia areata. Some clones in this sample may be carry-over from other donors' samples. This sequence joins TRBV6-1 and TRBJ2-2, with D possibly matching TRBD1 (5 bases). DNA of the CDR3: TGTGCCAGCAGTGAATGGGGAAGGGGCACCGGGGAGCTGTTTTTT. Protein sequence: CASSEWGRGTGELFF.